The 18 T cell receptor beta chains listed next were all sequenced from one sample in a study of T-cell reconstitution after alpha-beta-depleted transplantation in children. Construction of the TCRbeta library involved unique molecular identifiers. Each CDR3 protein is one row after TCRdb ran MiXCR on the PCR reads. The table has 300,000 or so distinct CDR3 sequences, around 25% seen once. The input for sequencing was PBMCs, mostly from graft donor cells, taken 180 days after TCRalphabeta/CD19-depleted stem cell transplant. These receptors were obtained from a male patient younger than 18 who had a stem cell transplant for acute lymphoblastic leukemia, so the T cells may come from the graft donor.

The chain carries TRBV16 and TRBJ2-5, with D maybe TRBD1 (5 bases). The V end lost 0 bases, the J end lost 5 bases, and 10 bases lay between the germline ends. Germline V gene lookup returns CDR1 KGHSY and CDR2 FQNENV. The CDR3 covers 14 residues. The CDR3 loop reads CASSQSGRAETQYF. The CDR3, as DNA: TGTGCCAGCAGCCAATCGGGCAGGGCGGAGACCCAGTACTTC.

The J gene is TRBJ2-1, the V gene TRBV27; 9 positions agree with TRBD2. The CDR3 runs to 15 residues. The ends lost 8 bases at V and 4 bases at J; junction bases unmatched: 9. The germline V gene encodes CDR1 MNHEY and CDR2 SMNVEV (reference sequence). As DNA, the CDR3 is TGTGCCAGCGGGTCACGACTAGCGGTTTACAATGAGCAGTTCTTC. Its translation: CASGSRLAVYNEQFF.

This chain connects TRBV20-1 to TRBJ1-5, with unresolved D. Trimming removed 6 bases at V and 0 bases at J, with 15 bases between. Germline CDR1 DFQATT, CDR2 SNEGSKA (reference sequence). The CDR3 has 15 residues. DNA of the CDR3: TGCAGTGCATTGGACGAGGTTTATAGCAATCAGCCCCAGCATTTT. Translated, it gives CSALDEVYSNQPQHF.

DNA for the CDR3: TGTGCCAGCAGTTTATCACCGGGAAGGACCGGGGAGCTGTTTTTT. Protein sequence: CASSLSPGRTGELFF. This chain links TRBV27 with TRBJ2-2, with D perhaps TRBD2 (5 bases). The CDR3 is 15 residues long. The germline V and J ends were trimmed by 0 bases and 5 bases, with 10 bases remaining between them. CDR1 is MNHEY, CDR2 SMNVEV, per germline (reference sequence).

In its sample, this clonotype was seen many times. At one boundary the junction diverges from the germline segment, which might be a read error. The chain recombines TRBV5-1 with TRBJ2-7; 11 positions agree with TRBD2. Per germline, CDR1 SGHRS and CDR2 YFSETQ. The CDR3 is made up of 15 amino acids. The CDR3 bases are TGTGCCAGCAGCTTAGTTGGGACTAGCGGTTACGAGCAGTACTTC. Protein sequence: CASSLVGTSGYEQYF.

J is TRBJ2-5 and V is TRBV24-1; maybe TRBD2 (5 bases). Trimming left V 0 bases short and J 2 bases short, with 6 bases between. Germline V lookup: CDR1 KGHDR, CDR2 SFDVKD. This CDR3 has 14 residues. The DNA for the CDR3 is TGTGCCACCAGTGATTTGGTAGCGCAAGAGACCCAGTACTTC. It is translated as CATSDLVAQETQYF.

CDR3 coding DNA: TGTGCCTGGAGTGTACATCGACTAGCCAAAAACATTCAGTACTTC. Its translation is CAWSVHRLAKNIQYF. The chain carries TRBV30 and TRBJ2-4; D not resolved. V was shortened by 0 bases and J by 0 bases, with 9 bases between the two germline ends. The CDR3 totals 15 residues. The germline V gene encodes CDR1 GTSNPN and CDR2 SVGIG (reference sequence).

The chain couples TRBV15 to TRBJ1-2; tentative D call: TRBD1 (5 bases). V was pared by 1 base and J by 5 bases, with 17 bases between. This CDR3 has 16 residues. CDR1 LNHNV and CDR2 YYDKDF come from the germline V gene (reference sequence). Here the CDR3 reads CATSRGDGVLSYGYTF. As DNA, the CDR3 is TGTGCCACCAGCAGAGGGGACGGGGTCCTTTCGTATGGCTACACCTTC. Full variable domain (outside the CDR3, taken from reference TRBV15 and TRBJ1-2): DAMVIQNPRYQVTQFGKPVTLSCSQTLNHNVMYWYQQKSSQAPKLLFHYYDKDFNNEADTPDNFQSRRPNTSFCFLDIRSPGLGDTAMYLCATSRGDGVLSYGYTFGSGTRLTVV.

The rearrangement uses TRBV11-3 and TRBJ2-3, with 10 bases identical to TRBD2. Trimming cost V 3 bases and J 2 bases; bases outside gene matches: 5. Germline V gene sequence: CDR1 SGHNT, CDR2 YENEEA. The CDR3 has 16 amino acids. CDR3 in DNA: TGTGCCAGCAGCTTGACTAGCGGGTTTTTCACAGATACGCAGTATTTT. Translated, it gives CASSLTSGFFTDTQYF. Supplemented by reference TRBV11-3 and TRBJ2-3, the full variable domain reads EAGVVQSPRYKIIEKKQPVAFWCNPISGHNTLYWYLQNLGQGPELLIRYENEEAVDDSQLPKDRFSAERLKGVDSTLKIQPAELGDSAVYLCASSLTSGFFTDTQYFGPGTRLTVL.

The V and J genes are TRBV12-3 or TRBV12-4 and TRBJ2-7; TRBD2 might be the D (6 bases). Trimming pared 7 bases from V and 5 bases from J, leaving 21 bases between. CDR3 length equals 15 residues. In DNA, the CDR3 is TGTGCCAGCAACGGCGGGAACGCACCCTGGGACGAGCAGTACTTC. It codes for CASNGGNAPWDEQYF.

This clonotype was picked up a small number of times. The CDR3 spells CASSRGRPRGYTF. DNA for the CDR3: TGCGCCAGCAGCCGTGGCCGTCCCAGGGGCTACACCTTC. The chain couples TRBV4-1 to TRBJ1-2; D unresolved. This CDR3 comprises 13 residues. Germline V gene sequence: CDR1 MGHRA, CDR2 YSYEKL. Trimming removed 4 bases at V and 8 bases at J, with 14 bases between.

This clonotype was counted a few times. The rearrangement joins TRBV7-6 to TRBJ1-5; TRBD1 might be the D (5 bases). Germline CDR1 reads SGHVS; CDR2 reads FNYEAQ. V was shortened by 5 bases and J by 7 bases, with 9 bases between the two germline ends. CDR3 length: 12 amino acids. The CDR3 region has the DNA TGTGCCAGCAGCCCGCAGGGCCAGCCCCAGCATTTT. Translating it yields CASSPQGQPQHF.

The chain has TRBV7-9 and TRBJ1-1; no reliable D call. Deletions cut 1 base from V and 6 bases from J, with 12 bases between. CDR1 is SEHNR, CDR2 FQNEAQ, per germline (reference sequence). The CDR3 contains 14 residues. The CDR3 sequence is CASSLVGRESEAFF. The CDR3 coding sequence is TGTGCCAGCAGCTTAGTTGGGAGGGAATCTGAAGCTTTCTTT.

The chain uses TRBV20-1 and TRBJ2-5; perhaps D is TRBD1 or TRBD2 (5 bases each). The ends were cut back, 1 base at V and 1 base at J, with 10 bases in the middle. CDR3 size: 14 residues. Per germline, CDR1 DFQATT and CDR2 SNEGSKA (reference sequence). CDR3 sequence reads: CSARGLRGQETQYF. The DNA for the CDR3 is TGCAGTGCTAGAGGACTGAGGGGCCAAGAGACCCAGTACTTC.

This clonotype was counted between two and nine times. The CDR3: CASSLAPGGNGELFF. CDR3 nucleotides: TGTGCCAGCAGCTTAGCGCCGGGGGGAAACGGGGAGCTGTTTTTT. The rearrangement uses TRBV7-8 and TRBJ2-2; 7 nucleotides line up with TRBD2. J was trimmed by 7 bases and V by 0 bases; bases with no gene match: 5. This CDR3 has 15 amino acids. CDR1 and CDR2 (germline): SGHVS, FQNEAQ. Full variable domain (missing parts from reference TRBV7-8 and TRBJ2-2): GAGVSQSPRYKVAKRGQDVALRCDPISGHVSLFWYQQALGQGPEFLTYFQNEAQLDKSGLPSDRFFAERPEGSVSTLKIQRTQQEDSAVYLCASSLAPGGNGELFFGEGSRLTVL.

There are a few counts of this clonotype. The CDR3 loop is CASSPGTVNTGELFF. Written as DNA, the CDR3 is TGTGCCAGCAGCCCCGGGACTGTTAACACCGGGGAGCTGTTTTTT. V is TRBV3-1 and J is TRBJ2-2, with D maybe TRBD2 (6 bases). The CDR3 sequence is 15 residues long. V dropped 4 bases and J dropped 2 bases, with 11 bases sitting between them. Germline lookup yields CDR1 LGHDT and CDR2 YNNKEL (reference sequence).

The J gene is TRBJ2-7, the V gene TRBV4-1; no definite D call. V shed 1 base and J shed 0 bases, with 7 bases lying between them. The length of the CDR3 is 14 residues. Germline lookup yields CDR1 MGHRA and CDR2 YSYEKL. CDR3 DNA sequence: TGCGCCAGCAGCCAAGGCCCTGGCTCCTACGAGCAGTACTTC. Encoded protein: CASSQGPGSYEQYF.

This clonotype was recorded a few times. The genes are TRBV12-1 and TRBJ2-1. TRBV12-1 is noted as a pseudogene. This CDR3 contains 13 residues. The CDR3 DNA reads TGTGCCAGCAGCTTTGAATGCCAACATGAGCAGTTCTTC. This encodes CASSFECQHEQFF.